These 26 T cell receptor beta chains were all obtained from the same sample, sequenced in a study of T cells in Graves' hyperthyroidism and ophthalmopathy. Researchers took RNA transcripts and amplified the TCR beta CDR3 regions from them. HTBI primers were the set used in a first-round RT-PCR of the TCR CDR3. TCRdb called the multiplex PCR reads again in MiXCR, with one record for every CDR3 protein. The table lists about 380,000 distinct CDR3 sequences, approximately 13% of them singletons. The sequenced material came from blood. All receptors derive from a woman aged 55-69 years with Graves' hyperthyroidism.

The chain combines TRBV20-1 with TRBJ1-5, with TRBD1 as a possible D gene (5 bases). V lost 6 bases, J lost 0 bases, and 24 bases lay in between. The CDR3 extends over 18 amino acids. Germline V gene data show CDR1 as DFQATT and CDR2 as SNEGSKA (reference sequence). The CDR3 region has the DNA TGCAGTGCCAGTTCGACAGCATCTTTCGACGATAGCAATCAGCCCCAGCATTTT. Translation: CSASSTASFDDSNQPQHF.

This clonotype came up a few times. The rearrangement joins TRBV28 to TRBJ2-7; D is perhaps TRBD2 (5 bases). V dropped 4 bases and J dropped 3 bases, with 19 bases sitting between them. CDR1 and CDR2 (germline): MDHEN, SYDVKM. The CDR3 length is 16 residues. The CDR3 coding sequence is TGTGCCAGCAGTTCAAGGTTATTTGGAGGTCGCTACGAGCAGTACTTC. Protein product: CASSSRLFGGRYEQYF.

In this sample, this clonotype turned up many times. The chain uses TRBV30 and TRBJ1-1, with D possibly TRBD1 on 5 matching bases. CDR1 is GTSNPN and CDR2 is SVGIG in the germline V gene (reference sequence). There are 14 residues in the CDR3. Trimming took off 1 base at V and 1 base at J, with 10 bases between the two ends. CDR3 in DNA: TGTGCCTGGAGTGCAGGGCACGAGAACACTGAAGCTTTCTTT. Translating it yields CAWSAGHENTEAFF.

The chain employs TRBV2 and TRBJ1-1; possibly TRBD1 for D (5 bases). This CDR3 comprises 16 residues. V dropped 1 base and J dropped 7 bases, with 19 bases sitting between them. Germline V CDR1 and CDR2: SNHLY, FYNNEI. In DNA form, the CDR3 reads TGTGCCAGCAGTGAAGGGAGGTCGCAGGGAGGAGGTGAAGCTTTCTTT. Amino acids: CASSEGRSQGGGEAFF.

V is TRBV9 and J is TRBJ2-1, with 9 nucleotides matching TRBD2. The J segment lost 5 bases and the V segment lost 5 bases, leaving 14 bases of the junction unmatched. CDR1 is SGDLS and CDR2 is YYNGEE in the germline V gene. The CDR3 has 17 residues. The CDR3: CASSEYPAGGPHNEQFF. The CDR3, as DNA: TGTGCCAGCAGTGAATACCCGGCGGGAGGGCCTCACAATGAGCAGTTCTTC.

The sample holds a few counts of this clonotype. The V gene is TRBV28, the J gene TRBJ2-2; perhaps TRBD2 as D (5 bases). Germline CDR1 MDHEN, CDR2 SYDVKM. This CDR3 region has 16 residues. V was trimmed by 7 bases and J by 5 bases, leaving 20 bases between them. The CDR3 loop reads CASTLTATSGTGELFF. The CDR3 nucleotides read TGTGCCAGCACCCTAACGGCGACGTCGGGGACCGGGGAGCTGTTTTTT.

Ten or more counts support this clonotype. This chain joins TRBV28 and TRBJ1-2; 9 bases align to TRBD1. The length of the CDR3 is 15 residues. Germline lookup yields CDR1 MDHEN and CDR2 SYDVKM. Unmatched junction bases numbered 9, after V lost 7 bases and J lost 3 bases. CDR3 loop: CASNAGGQGDYGYTF. The CDR3 coding sequence is TGTGCCAGCAACGCAGGGGGACAGGGTGACTATGGCTACACCTTC.

In its sample, this clonotype was seen once. The rearrangement links TRBV14 to TRBJ2-1, with TRBD2 as a possible D gene (5 bases). CDR3 length: 13 residues. Trimming stripped 1 base from V and 13 bases from J, with 14 bases between. Germline loops: CDR1 SGHDN, CDR2 FVKESK. The CDR3 is CASSQGIRGYQFF. CDR3 DNA sequence: TGTGCCAGCAGCCAAGGTATCAGAGGGTACCAGTTCTTC. The full variable domain, rest sourced from reference TRBV14 and TRBJ2-1, is EAGVTQFPSHSVIEKGQTVTLRCDPISGHDNLYWYRRVMGKEIKFLLHFVKESKQDESGMPNNRFLAERTGGTYSTLKVQPAELEDSGVYFCASSQGIRGYQFFGPGTRLTVL.

This clonotype was seen more than once but under ten times. The V call is TRBV20-1, the J call TRBJ2-7, with 12 bases matching TRBD1. With 6 bases clipped from V and 4 bases from J, the junction kept 7 bases outside the gene matches. The germline V gene has CDR1 DFQATT and CDR2 SNEGSKA (reference sequence). CDR3 length: 14 amino acids. CDR3 in amino acids: CSALPGQGAYEQYF. The CDR3 coding sequence is TGCAGTGCCTTGCCGGGACAGGGGGCGTACGAGCAGTACTTC.

This clonotype was seen at least ten times. V gene TRBV7-8 combines with J gene TRBJ2-7; D tentatively reads TRBD1 or TRBD2 (5 bases each). CDR3 length: 15 amino acids. V was trimmed by 5 bases and J by 2 bases, leaving 16 bases between them. Germline V lookup: CDR1 SGHVS, CDR2 FQNEAQ. The CDR3 DNA is TGTGCCAGCAGCCTTAGATGGGACCCTCCCTACGAGCAGTACTTC. Its translation: CASSLRWDPPYEQYF.

The gene calls are TRBV7-9 and TRBJ1-2, with a weak D call TRBD1 (5 bases). Per germline, CDR1 SEHNR and CDR2 FQNEAQ (reference sequence). V was clipped by 5 bases and J by 7 bases, with 14 bases between them. There are 13 residues in the CDR3. DNA for the CDR3: TGTGCCAGCAGCAGCGAGGGGCTGTCTGGCTACACCTTC. Translation: CASSSEGLSGYTF.

In this sample, this clonotype turned up many times. The V call is TRBV18, the J call TRBJ2-3; 7 nucleotides align to TRBD2. Germline V CDR1 and CDR2: KGHSH, LQKENI. There are 15 residues in the CDR3. V trimming: 6 bases; J trimming: 6 bases; junction bases outside the gene matches: 12. CDR3 residues: CASSPDSAGADTQYF. The CDR3 DNA reads TGTGCCAGCTCCCCCGACTCGGCGGGAGCGGATACGCAGTATTTT.

This clonotype has a count of ten or more. The chain recombines TRBV18 with TRBJ2-1; 8 bases map to TRBD1. CDR1 and CDR2 from the germline V gene are KGHSH and LQKENI. The CDR3 contains 12 residues. V shed 5 bases and J 7 bases; nucleotides not matched to a gene: 1. The CDR3 loop is CASSRDRNEQFF. CDR3 sequence (DNA): TGTGCCAGCTCAAGGGACAGGAATGAGCAGTTCTTC. Full variable domain (remainder filled in from reference TRBV18 and TRBJ2-1): NAGVMQNPRHLVRRRGQEARLRCSPMKGHSHVYWYRQLPEEGLKFMVYLQKENIIDESGMPKERFSAEFPKEGPSILRIQQVVRGDSAAYFCASSRDRNEQFFGPGTRLTVL.

This clonotype was seen many times. The V and J genes are TRBV7-8 and TRBJ1-6; 7 positions agree with TRBD1. This CDR3 has 16 residues. Germline V lookup: CDR1 SGHVS, CDR2 FQNEAQ. V gave up 3 bases and J gave up 7 bases; unmatched junction bases: 9. The chain's CDR3 is CASSFRGQFENSPLHF. Here the CDR3 DNA reads TGTGCCAGCAGCTTCAGGGGACAGTTTGAAAATTCACCCCTCCACTTT. Variable domain in full (rest from reference TRBV7-8 and TRBJ1-6): GAGVSQSPRYKVAKRGQDVALRCDPISGHVSLFWYQQALGQGPEFLTYFQNEAQLDKSGLPSDRFFAERPEGSVSTLKIQRTQQEDSAVYLCASSFRGQFENSPLHFGNGTRLTVT.

This chain uses TRBV7-9 with TRBJ1-2, with D tentatively TRBD1 (5 bases). Trimming left V 4 bases short and J 5 bases short, with 17 bases between. The germline CDR1 and CDR2 sequences are SEHNR and FQNEAQ (reference sequence). This CDR3 has 15 residues. CDR3 nucleotides: TGTGCCAGCAGCTCGACAGTGGGGATTGGATATGGCTACACCTTC. Protein product: CASSSTVGIGYGYTF.

This clonotype showed up many times. The junction departs from germline at one end; a sequencing error may be responsible. This sequence joins TRBV7-7 and TRBJ2-7; D possibly corresponds to TRBD1 (5 bases). The V gene's germline CDR1 is SSHAT and CDR2 FNYEAQ (reference sequence). The CDR3 has 15 residues. CDR3 DNA sequence: TGTGCTAGCAGCTTATCTGTAGGGGCAGAAGGCGAGCAGTACTTC. This encodes CASSLSVGAEGEQYF.

This clonotype was observed a few times. The gene calls are TRBV7-9 and TRBJ1-4; the D is unclear. The CDR3 extends over 14 amino acids. V was cut by 3 bases and J by 4 bases, with 9 bases left in between. From germline, CDR1 is SEHNR and CDR2 FQNEAQ (reference sequence). CDR3 amino acids: CASSLERNNEKLFF. In nucleotides, the CDR3 is TGTGCCAGCAGCTTGGAACGGAATAATGAAAAACTGTTTTTT. The full variable domain, in which reference TRBV7-9 and TRBJ1-4 provide the parts outside the CDR3, is DTGVSQNPRHKITKRGQNVTFRCDPISEHNRLYWYRQTLGQGPEFLTYFQNEAQLEKSRLLSDRFSAERPKGSFSTLEIQRTEQGDSAMYLCASSLERNNEKLFFGSGTQLSVL.

This clonotype has a count of ten or more. The chain recombines TRBV7-3 with TRBJ2-1; D call uncertain. The CDR3 has 14 amino acids. Germline V gives CDR1 SGHTA, CDR2 FQGTGA. V was shortened by 1 base and J by 9 bases, with 13 bases between the two germline ends. For the CDR3, the DNA is TGTGCCAGCAGCTTAAACTACGGCACCGGTGAGCAGTTCTTC. Translation gives CASSLNYGTGEQFF.

For the CDR3, the DNA is TGTGCCAGCAGTGGGGGGACAGGGCTTCGGTACGAGCAGTACTTC. This encodes CASSGGTGLRYEQYF. The chain is built from TRBV2 and TRBJ2-7, with 9 bases identical to TRBD1. After removal of 4 bases from V and 4 bases from J, the junction contained 8 bases not matched to a gene. CDR1 and CDR2 from the germline V gene are SNHLY and FYNNEI. There are 15 residues in the CDR3.

This clonotype was counted at least ten times. This rearrangement joins TRBV18 to TRBJ2-7; 9 nucleotides line up with TRBD1. Per the germline V gene, CDR1 is KGHSH and CDR2 is LQKENI. This CDR3 comprises 16 residues. The V gene end was trimmed by 8 bases and the J gene end by 7 bases; junction bases not matched to a gene: 18. The CDR3 reads CASLTSAGQGLREQYF. Here the CDR3 DNA reads TGTGCCAGCCTCACCTCCGCGGGACAGGGTCTTCGAGAGCAGTACTTC.

V gene TRBV20-1 combines with J gene TRBJ1-5; 10 bases align to TRBD1. V lost 4 bases to trimming and J lost 4 bases; unmatched junction nucleotides: 4. Germline CDR1 is DFQATT and CDR2 is SNEGSKA (reference sequence). The CDR3 totals 14 residues. CDR3 coding DNA: TGCAGTGCTATCCCGGGACAGGGGAATCAGCCCCAGCATTTT. Protein sequence: CSAIPGQGNQPQHF.

As for this clonotype: A junction boundary mismatches the germline segment, possibly from a read error. The chain combines TRBV11-1 with TRBJ2-3; perhaps TRBD2 as D (6 bases). Per germline, CDR1 SGHAT and CDR2 FQDESV (reference sequence). CDR3 length: 17 residues. DNA of the CDR3: TGCGCCAGCAGCCAAGAAGGGCCGGGCGGGGACACAGATACGCAGTATTTT. Protein: CASSQEGPGGDTDTQYF.

This clonotype has a count of ten or more. The chain combines TRBV11-2 with TRBJ2-5; a weak D match, TRBD2 (6 bases). CDR1 SGHAT and CDR2 FQNNGV come from the germline V gene. V shed 5 bases and J shed 10 bases, with 23 bases lying between them. The CDR3 consists of 15 residues. CDR3 nucleotides: TGTGCCAGCAGCCATCCGGTGGTGAGTTCGCGGGACCAGTACTTC. It codes for CASSHPVVSSRDQYF. The whole variable domain, remainder taken from reference TRBV11-2 and TRBJ2-5, is EAGVAQSPRYKIIEKRQSVAFWCNPISGHATLYWYQQILGQGPKLLIQFQNNGVVDDSQLPKDRFSAERLKGVDSTLKIQPAKLEDSAVYLCASSHPVVSSRDQYFGPGTRLLVL.

This clonotype has at least ten counts. The chain recombines TRBV2 with TRBJ2-1; no clear D. V was pared by 0 bases and J by 15 bases, with 15 bases between. The CDR3 loop spans 13 amino acids. CDR1 SNHLY and CDR2 FYNNEI come from the germline V gene. The CDR3 sequence: CASSEAERLERFF. The CDR3 region has the DNA TGTGCCAGCAGTGAAGCCGAGCGACTGGAAAGGTTCTTC.

The gene calls are TRBV7-3 and TRBJ1-3, with D maybe TRBD1 (6 bases). In germline, CDR1 is SGHTA, CDR2 FQGTGA. Trimming pared 1 base from V and 0 bases from J, leaving 16 bases between. The CDR3 consists of 18 residues. This CDR3 is CASSLSGGQFSSGNTIYF. CDR3 sequence (DNA): TGTGCCAGCAGCTTAAGTGGAGGACAGTTCTCCTCTGGAAACACCATATATTTT.

On this clonotype: One base away lies a much larger clone, so this may be a sequencing read error. V gene TRBV20-1 combines with J gene TRBJ2-7; TRBD2 agrees at 8 bases. V dropped 2 bases and J dropped 2; count of bases not matched to a gene: 2. The CDR3 has 13 amino acids. The germline V gene has CDR1 DFQATT and CDR2 SNEGSKA (reference sequence). CDR3 coding DNA: TGCAGTGCTAGATTTAGCGGGGCCTACGAGCAGTACTTC. It is translated as CSARFSGAYEQYF.